This passage covers 5 T cell receptor beta chains from one sample sequenced in a study of T cells in Graves' hyperthyroidism and ophthalmopathy (dated by TCRdb to about 2019). Library preparation employed multiplex PCR. The instrument given in TCRdb is Illumina HiSeq 2000. The TCR beta CDR3 regions were amplified from the RNA transcripts. The TCR CDR3 was subjected to a first round of RT-PCR using the HTBI primer set and the Qiagen OneStep RT-PCR kit. TCRdb trimmed public reads at Q25 via fastp, called clones via MiXCR and kept in-frame beta chains. Each CDR3 protein appears once, grouped with its most common genes and DNA. The sample data list 350,000 or so distinct CDR3 sequences, and 15% to 20% of these were observed just once. In total, the top ten clones hold around a third of the sample. The source material was blood. These receptors came from a woman in her twenties or thirties with Graves' hyperthyroidism that later progressed to Graves' ophthalmopathy.

This clonotype appeared many times. This chain uses TRBV6-1 with TRBJ2-2, with D perhaps given as TRBD1 or TRBD2 (5 bases each). Germline V CDR1 and CDR2: MNHNS, SASEGT. V dropped 8 bases and J dropped 7 bases, with 5 bases sitting between them. CDR3 length equals 10 residues. The CDR3 sequence: CASGGGELFF. CDR3 sequence (DNA): TGTGCCAGCGGGGGCGGGGAGCTGTTTTTT.

This clonotype was observed a few times. The CDR3 bases are TGTGCCAGCAGCCAACACCCCAGCAAAGCCTACGAGCAGTACTTC. This translates into CASSQHPSKAYEQYF. The chain combines TRBV7-9 with TRBJ2-7, with D hard to call. V was trimmed by 5 bases and J by 2 bases, leaving 16 bases between them. The length of the CDR3 is 15 residues. Germline loops: CDR1 SEHNR, CDR2 FQNEAQ (reference sequence).

The rearrangement joins TRBV5-1 to TRBJ2-1, with D unclear. V shed 3 bases and J shed 5 bases, with 3 bases lying between them. In germline, CDR1 is SGHRS, CDR2 YFSETQ. This CDR3 spans 11 amino acids. The CDR3 DNA is TGCGCCAGCAGCTCGGACAATGAGCAGTTCTTC. This codes for CASSSDNEQFF.

The chain links TRBV6-1 to TRBJ2-1, with 7 positions matching TRBD2. Germline V CDR1 and CDR2: MNHNS, SASEGT. Trimming at V came to 5 bases and at J to 9 bases, leaving 10 bases not matched to a gene. The CDR3 runs 14 residues. Written as DNA, the CDR3 is TGTGCCAGCAGTAAAATCGGACTAGTCGGTGAGCAGTTCTTC. Translation gives CASSKIGLVGEQFF.

At least ten counts were recorded for this clonotype. V and J are TRBV5-1 and TRBJ2-1; TRBD1 matches 8 bases. V was clipped by 4 bases and J by 3 bases; unmatched bases: 6. The CDR3 is 15 residues long. The germline gives CDR1 SGHRS, CDR2 YFSETQ. CDR3 nucleotide sequence: TGCGCCAGCAGCGTTGACAGGGGCAGCTACAATGAGCAGTTCTTC. Translating it yields CASSVDRGSYNEQFF.